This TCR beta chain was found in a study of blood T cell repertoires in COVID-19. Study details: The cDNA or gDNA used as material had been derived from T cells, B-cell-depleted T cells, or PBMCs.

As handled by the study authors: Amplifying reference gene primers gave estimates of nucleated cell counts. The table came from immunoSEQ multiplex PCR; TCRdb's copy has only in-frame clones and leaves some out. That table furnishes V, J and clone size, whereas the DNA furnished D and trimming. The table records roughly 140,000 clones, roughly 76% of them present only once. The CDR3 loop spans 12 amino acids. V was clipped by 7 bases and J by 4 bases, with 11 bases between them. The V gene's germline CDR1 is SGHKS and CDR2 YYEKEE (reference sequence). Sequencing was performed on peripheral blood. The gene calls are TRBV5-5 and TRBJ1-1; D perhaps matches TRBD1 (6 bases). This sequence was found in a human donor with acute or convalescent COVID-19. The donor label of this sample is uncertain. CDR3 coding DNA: TGTGCCAGCGTCCAGGGGACCACTGAAGCTTTCTTT. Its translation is CASVQGTTEAFF.